This entry describes one T cell receptor beta chain. Its target antigen remains unknown. Per-nucleotide qualities are absent, and no much larger clonotype sits a single base away. The sample belongs to a study of T cell responses to AZD1222 COVID-19 vaccine (dated by TCRdb to about 2021). Study-wide context: A total of 230 to 250 trial participants underwent TCR sequencing, of whom approximately 210 received two doses of AZD1222 and some 25 received two doses of the MenACWY control vaccine. Trial participants were enrolled by age into 18-55, 56-69 and 70-plus year subgroups, with around 140, 26 and 57 TCR-sequenced participants respectively. The study at large found these results: No day 14 peak-response samples were available, so repertoires were characterized only after the peak T cell response. Conclusions about previously exposed vaccinees were limited because only six AZD1222 recipients were SARS-CoV-2 seropositive at baseline. Participants were mostly white British and included more females than males, and it was suggested by the authors that clonal diversity may have been underestimated. The vaccine-associated CD4 TCRs covered the entire spike protein, and the dominant responses fell in regions 160-218 and 743-854. In the small 56-69-year group, the increase in depth fell short of significance, most likely because of low power. Nearly half of unique spike-specific TCRs reportedly recognized epitopes outside regions mutated in the B.1.351 and B.1.1.7 variants. Spike-specific TCR breadth and depth rose significantly after two AZD1222 doses compared with day 0 and with MenACWY recipients.

Taken from cysteine to phenylalanine, the CDR3 has 15 residues. Only CDR3 DNA is held: 45 bases, read in frame from base 1. What this sample's time point label stands for: about 28 days (+/-7) after the second vaccine dose. AZD1222 recipients given second doses at about 4 weeks or at about 12 weeks were pooled, since spike-specific TCR depth and breadth were not found to differ between the two schedules. Samples from vaccinated people were obtained from the UK trials COV001 and COV002, which included a single-blind randomized controlled phase 2/3 trial of AZD1222 (ChAdOx1 nCoV-19) in healthy adults. Trial participant PBMC samples were collected at day 0 and day 28 after the second dose for TCRbeta chain sequencing. The CDR3 regions of human TCRbeta chains were analyzed by immunosequencing. On the study's bioinformatics: Repertoire TCRs were matched against a reference library of SARS-CoV-2-specific TCRs generated with the MIRA antigen-specificity platform. Breadth was defined as the fraction of unique TCRs that were SARS-CoV-2-associated, and depth was defined as the fraction of total T cells that were SARS-CoV-2-associated. Using the MIRA data, each spike-specific TCR was assigned both to the spike region to which the TCR was reactive and to a CD4 or CD8 class. Log10-transformed breadth and depth values were compared by one-way ANOVA with Sidak's multiple comparisons tests. Sourced from immuneACCESS, this table was stored by TCRdb with only in-frame sequences that have V and J called. A share of the clones is absent; for the studies checked, an unresolved V gene accounts for under half, and the remainder has no known explanation. The V and J calls and clone size are taken from that table; D and trimming were inferred from the DNA. The sample has roughly 160,000 clones on record, approximately 90% of them singletons. The ten top clones hold 0.85% to 1.2% of the sample.

Recombination joined TRBV21-1 with TRBJ2-5. TRBV21-1 corresponds to a pseudogene. This TCR came from an adult who received the AZD1222 COVID-19 vaccine. The specimen was peripheral blood, collected 28 days after the second AZD1222 dose. Here the CDR3 is given as CASSKATGPGETQYF. The base sequence is TGTGCCAGCAGCAAAGCAACGGGACCGGGAGAGACCCAGTACTTC.